The TCR beta chain under discussion was sequenced for a study of beta chain features in type 1 diabetes. This clone was counted only a few times. The antigen remains unidentified. Averaging approximately 0.11 L, one heparinised blood draw was given by each donor. It was via CD45RO/CCR7/CD25/CD127/CD95/CD27 that CD4+ naive, central memory, regulatory and stem cell-like memory cells were sorted. The investigators reverse transcribed all of the isolated RNA, so they sequenced expressed TCRB transcripts. Deep immunoSEQ sequencing covered naive, central memory and regulatory T cell samples. Produced via immunoSEQ multiplex PCR; TCRdb's table is partial and in-frame only. This repertoire shows under 350,000 clones, about 24% found once; its top ten account for around 0.011%. Germline CDR1 MGHRA, CDR2 YSYEKL. CDR3 length: 15 residues. V gave up 0 bases and J gave up 7 bases, with 13 bases separating them. Study-wide results and limits: Any HLA effect on TCRB rearrangement was left unresolved by small sub-analyses. Patients with Type 1 diabetes showed moderately but significantly shorter TCRB CDR3s in all four CD4+ subsets.

Material for sequencing was naive CD4+ T cells from blood. The chain employs TRBV4-1 and TRBJ2-4; TRBD2 is a possible D gene (6 bases). The clonotype comes from a woman in her twenties or thirties with type 1 diabetes. The CDR3 bases are TGCGCCAGCAGCCAAGATCCAGCGGGTTTGAACATTCAGTACTTC. This gives the protein CASSQDPAGLNIQYF.